This TCR beta chain was captured by sequencing in a study of T-cell reconstitution after alpha-beta-depleted transplantation in children. Unique molecular identifiers were incorporated during preparation of the TCRbeta library. TCRdb reanalysed the PCR reads using MiXCR and keeps one entry per CDR3 protein. This table has 440,000 or so distinct CDR3 sequences, approximately 11% appearing once. The CDR3 spans 14 residues. CDR1 DFQATT and CDR2 SNEGSKA come from the germline V gene (reference sequence). V trimming: 6 bases; J trimming: 1 base; junction bases outside the gene matches: 3. The material was PBMCs from the stem cell graft donor, obtained from the stem cell graft. The origin of this receptor is a human donor who donated a stem cell graft to a child with acute myeloid leukemia. The V call is TRBV20-1, the J call TRBJ2-2, with 9 bases that match TRBD2. The CDR3 loop is CSARLAENTGELFF. The CDR3 DNA reads TGCAGTGCGCGACTAGCGGAGAACACCGGGGAGCTGTTTTTT.